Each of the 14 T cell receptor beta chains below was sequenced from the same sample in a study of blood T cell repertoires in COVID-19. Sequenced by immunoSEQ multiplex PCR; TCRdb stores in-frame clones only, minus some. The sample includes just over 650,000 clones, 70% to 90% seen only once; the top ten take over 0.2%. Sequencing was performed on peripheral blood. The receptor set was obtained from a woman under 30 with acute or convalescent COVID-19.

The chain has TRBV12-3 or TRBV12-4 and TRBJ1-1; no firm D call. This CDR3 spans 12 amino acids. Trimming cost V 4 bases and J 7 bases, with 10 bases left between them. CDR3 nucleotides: TGTGCCAGCAGTTCGGGGTACCATGAAGCTTTCTTT. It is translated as CASSSGYHEAFF.

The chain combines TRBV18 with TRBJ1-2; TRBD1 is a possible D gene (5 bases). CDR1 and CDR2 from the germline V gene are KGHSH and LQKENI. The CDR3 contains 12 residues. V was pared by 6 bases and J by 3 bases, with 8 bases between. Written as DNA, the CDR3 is TGTGCCAGCTCCCGGGGGGACTATGGCTACACCTTC. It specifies CASSRGDYGYTF.

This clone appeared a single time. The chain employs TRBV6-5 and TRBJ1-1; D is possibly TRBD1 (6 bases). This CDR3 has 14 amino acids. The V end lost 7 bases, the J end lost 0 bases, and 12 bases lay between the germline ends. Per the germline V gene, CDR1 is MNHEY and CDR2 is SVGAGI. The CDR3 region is CASNLGQLNTEAFF. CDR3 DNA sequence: TGTGCCAGCAACCTCGGACAGCTGAACACTGAAGCTTTCTTT.

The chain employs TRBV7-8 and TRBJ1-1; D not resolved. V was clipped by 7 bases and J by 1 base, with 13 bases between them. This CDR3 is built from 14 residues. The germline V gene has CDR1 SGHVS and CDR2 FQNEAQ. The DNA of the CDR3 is TGTGCCAGCACCCGGGAGCGTGGGAACACTGAAGCTTTCTTT. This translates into CASTRERGNTEAFF.

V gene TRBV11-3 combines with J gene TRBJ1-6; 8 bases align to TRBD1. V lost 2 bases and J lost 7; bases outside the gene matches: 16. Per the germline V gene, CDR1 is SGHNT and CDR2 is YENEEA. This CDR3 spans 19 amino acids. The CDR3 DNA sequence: TGTGCCAGCAGCTTACTAATCAGGTCAGGGGGCCCTCCGAATTCACCCCTCCACTTT. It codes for CASSLLIRSGGPPNSPLHF.

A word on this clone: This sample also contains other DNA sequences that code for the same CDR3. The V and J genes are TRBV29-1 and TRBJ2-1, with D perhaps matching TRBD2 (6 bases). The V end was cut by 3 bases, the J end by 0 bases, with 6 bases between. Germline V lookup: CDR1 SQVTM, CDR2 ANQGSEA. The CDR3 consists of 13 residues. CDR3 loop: CSVDGSSYNEQFF. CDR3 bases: TGCAGCGTTGACGGGAGCTCCTACAATGAGCAGTTCTTC.

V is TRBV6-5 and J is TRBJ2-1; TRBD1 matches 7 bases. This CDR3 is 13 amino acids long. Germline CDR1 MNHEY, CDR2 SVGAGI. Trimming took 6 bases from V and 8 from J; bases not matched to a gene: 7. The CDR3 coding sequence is TGTGCCAGCAGCAAAGACAGGGTCGATGAGCAGTTCTTC. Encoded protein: CASSKDRVDEQFF.

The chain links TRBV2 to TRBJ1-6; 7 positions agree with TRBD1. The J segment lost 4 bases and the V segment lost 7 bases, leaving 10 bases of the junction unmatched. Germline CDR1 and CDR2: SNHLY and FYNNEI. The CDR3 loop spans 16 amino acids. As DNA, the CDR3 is TGTGCCAGCACCTTGACAGGGTTATTGTATAATTCACCCCTCCACTTT. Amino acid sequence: CASTLTGLLYNSPLHF.

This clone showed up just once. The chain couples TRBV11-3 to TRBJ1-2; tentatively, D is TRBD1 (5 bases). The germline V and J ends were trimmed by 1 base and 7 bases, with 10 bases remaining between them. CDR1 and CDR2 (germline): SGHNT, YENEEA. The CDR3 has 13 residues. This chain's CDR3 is CASSLGGGRGYTF. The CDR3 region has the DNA TGTGCCAGCAGCTTAGGGGGCGGACGTGGCTACACCTTC.

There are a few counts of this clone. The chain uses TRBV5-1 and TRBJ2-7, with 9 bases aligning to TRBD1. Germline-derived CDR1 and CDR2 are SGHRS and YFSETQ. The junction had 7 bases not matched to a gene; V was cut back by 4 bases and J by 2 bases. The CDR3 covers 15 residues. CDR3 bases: TGCGCCAGCAGCCACCGGACAGGGGATACCTACGAGCAGTACTTC. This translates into CASSHRTGDTYEQYF.

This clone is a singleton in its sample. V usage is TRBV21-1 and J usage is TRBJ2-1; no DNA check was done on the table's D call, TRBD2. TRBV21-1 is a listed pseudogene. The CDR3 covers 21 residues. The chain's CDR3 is CASSKNPWGRLAGSSYNEQFF. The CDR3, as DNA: TGTGCCAGCAGCAAAAACCCTTGGGGAAGACTAGCGGGGAGCTCCTACAATGAGCAGTTCTTC.

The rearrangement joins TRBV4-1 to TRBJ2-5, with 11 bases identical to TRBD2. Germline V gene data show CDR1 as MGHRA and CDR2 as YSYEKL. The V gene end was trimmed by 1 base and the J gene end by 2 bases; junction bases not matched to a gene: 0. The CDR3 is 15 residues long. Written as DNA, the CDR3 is TGCGCCAGCAGCCAAGGACTAGCGGGACAAGAGACCCAGTACTTC. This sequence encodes CASSQGLAGQETQYF.

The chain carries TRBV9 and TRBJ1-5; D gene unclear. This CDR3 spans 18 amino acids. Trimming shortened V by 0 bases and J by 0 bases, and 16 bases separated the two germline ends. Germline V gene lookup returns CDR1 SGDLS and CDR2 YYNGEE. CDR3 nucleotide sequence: TGTGCCAGCAGCGTAGCTTCCGAGGTCCCGGGTAGCAATCAGCCCCAGCATTTT. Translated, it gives CASSVASEVPGSNQPQHF.

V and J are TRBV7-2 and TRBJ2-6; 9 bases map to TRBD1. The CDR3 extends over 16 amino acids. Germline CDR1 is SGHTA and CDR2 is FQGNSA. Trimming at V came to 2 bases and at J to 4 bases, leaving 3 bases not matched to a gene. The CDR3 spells CASSLLQGAGANVLTF. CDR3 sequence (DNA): TGTGCCAGCAGCTTATTACAGGGGGCCGGGGCCAACGTCCTGACTTTC.